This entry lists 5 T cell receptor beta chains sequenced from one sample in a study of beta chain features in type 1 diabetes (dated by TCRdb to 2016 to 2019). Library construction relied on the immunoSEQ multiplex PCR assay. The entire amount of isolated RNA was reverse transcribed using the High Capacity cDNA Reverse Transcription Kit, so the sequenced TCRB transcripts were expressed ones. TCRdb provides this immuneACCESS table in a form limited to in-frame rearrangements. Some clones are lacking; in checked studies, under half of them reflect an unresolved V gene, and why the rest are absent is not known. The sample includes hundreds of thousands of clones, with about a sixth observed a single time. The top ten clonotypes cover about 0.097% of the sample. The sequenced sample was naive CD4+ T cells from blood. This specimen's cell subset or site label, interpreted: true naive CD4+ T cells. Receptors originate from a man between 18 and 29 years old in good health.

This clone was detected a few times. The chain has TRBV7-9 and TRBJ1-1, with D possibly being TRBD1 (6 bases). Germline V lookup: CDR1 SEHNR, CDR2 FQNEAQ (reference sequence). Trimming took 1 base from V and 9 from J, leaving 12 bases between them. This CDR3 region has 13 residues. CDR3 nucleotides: TGTGCCAGCAGCTTAGACAGGGTACTGCAAGCTTTCTTT. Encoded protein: CASSLDRVLQAFF.

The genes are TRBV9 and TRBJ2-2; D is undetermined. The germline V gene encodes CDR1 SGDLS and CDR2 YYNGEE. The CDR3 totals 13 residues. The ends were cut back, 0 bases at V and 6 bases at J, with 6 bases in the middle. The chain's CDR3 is CASSVDIPGELFF. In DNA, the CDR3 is TGTGCCAGCAGCGTAGATATCCCCGGGGAGCTGTTTTTT.

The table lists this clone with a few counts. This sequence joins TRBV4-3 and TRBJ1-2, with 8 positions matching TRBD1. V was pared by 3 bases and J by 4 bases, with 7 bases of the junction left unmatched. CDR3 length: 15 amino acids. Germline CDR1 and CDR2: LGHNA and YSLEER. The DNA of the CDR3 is TGCGCCAGCAGCCAGCTAGGACAGGGTCCCTATGGCTACACCTTC. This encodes CASSQLGQGPYGYTF.

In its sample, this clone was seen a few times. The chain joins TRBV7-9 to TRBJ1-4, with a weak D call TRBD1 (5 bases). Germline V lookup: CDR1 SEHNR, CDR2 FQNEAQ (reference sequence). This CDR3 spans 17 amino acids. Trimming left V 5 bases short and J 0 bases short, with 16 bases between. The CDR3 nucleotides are TGTGCCAGCAGCCCATCCCAGGGTTTTGCAACTAATGAAAAACTGTTTTTT. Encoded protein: CASSPSQGFATNEKLFF.

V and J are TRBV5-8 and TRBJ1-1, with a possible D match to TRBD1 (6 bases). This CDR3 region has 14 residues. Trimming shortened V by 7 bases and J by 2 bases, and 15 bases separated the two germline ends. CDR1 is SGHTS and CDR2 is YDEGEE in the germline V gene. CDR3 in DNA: TGTGCCAGCGGACCTACAGGGTCTAACACTGAAGCTTTCTTT. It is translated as CASGPTGSNTEAFF.